What follows are 28 T cell receptor beta chains derived from one specimen sequenced in a study of Graves' ophthalmopathy and Graves' hyperthyroidism. Amplification of the TCR beta CDR3 regions used RNA transcripts (as template). Second-round multiplex PCR came after first-round RT-PCR with HTBI primers. Using its own MiXCR run on the multiplex PCR reads, TCRdb lists one record per CDR3 protein. The sample lists over a million distinct CDR3 sequences, less than 45% occurring once. The sample comprised peripheral blood or thyroid tissue (not recorded which). The source of these receptors is an adult man with Graves' hyperthyroidism.

This clonotype was counted a few times. The chain links TRBV2 to TRBJ1-1, with D uncertain. Trimming took off 4 bases at V and 7 bases at J, with 16 bases between the two ends. CDR3 size: 14 residues. Germline lookup yields CDR1 SNHLY and CDR2 FYNNEI. For the CDR3, the DNA is TGTGCCAGCAGTGGCGGACGGGCAACTAATGAAGCTTTCTTT. Amino acids: CASSGGRATNEAFF.

The V and J genes are TRBV28 and TRBJ2-7, with 9 bases fitting TRBD2. Trimming cost V 3 bases and J 4 bases; bases outside gene matches: 7. This CDR3 is 15 amino acids long. Germline V lookup: CDR1 MDHEN, CDR2 SYDVKM. CDR3 nucleotide sequence: TGTGCCAGCAGTTTCGTGGCTAGCGGGACATACGAGCAGTACTTC. Residues: CASSFVASGTYEQYF.

Concerning this clonotype itself: One end of the junction does not line up with germline, which may come from a read error. This chain uses TRBV20-1 with TRBJ2-2; a weak D match, TRBD2 (5 bases). The CDR3 covers 14 residues. Germline-derived CDR1 and CDR2 are DFQATT and SNEGSKA (reference sequence). The CDR3 region has the DNA TGCAGTGCTAGACCGACTGGGAACACCGGGGAGCCGTTTTTT. It encodes CSARPTGNTGEPFF.

The chain carries TRBV20-1 and TRBJ2-2; D is perhaps TRBD1 or TRBD2 (5 bases each). The germline CDR1 and CDR2 sequences are DFQATT and SNEGSKA (reference sequence). Trimming took off 3 bases at V and 3 bases at J, with 14 bases between the two ends. The CDR3 is 15 amino acids. In DNA, the CDR3 is TGCAGTGCTAGCTCACCGGGACCTCACACCGGGGAGCTGTTTTTT. Its translation: CSASSPGPHTGELFF.

This clonotype was recorded at least ten times. The chain uses TRBV9 and TRBJ2-7; D tentatively fits TRBD1 or TRBD2 (5 bases each). The CDR3 is 14 residues long. The germline V and J ends were trimmed by 4 bases and 2 bases, with 13 bases remaining between them. Germline V gene sequence: CDR1 SGDLS, CDR2 YYNGEE. CDR3 residues: CASSTRDGPYEQYF. The CDR3 bases are TGTGCCAGCAGCACCCGGGACGGACCCTACGAGCAGTACTTC.

This clonotype has ten or more counts. V usage is TRBV20-1 and J usage is TRBJ1-4, with D hard to call. Germline assignment: CDR1 DFQATT and CDR2 SNEGSKA (reference sequence). CDR3 length: 14 residues. The germline V and J ends were trimmed by 5 bases and 4 bases, with 14 bases remaining between them. The CDR3 region is CSAGKAGINEKLFF. In DNA form, the CDR3 reads TGCAGTGCTGGAAAGGCAGGAATTAATGAAAAACTGTTTTTT.

The rearrangement links TRBV6-6 to TRBJ2-7, with D possibly being TRBD2 (6 bases). V dropped 2 bases and J dropped 2 bases, with 19 bases sitting between them. The CDR3 runs to 17 residues. Germline V gives CDR1 MNHNY, CDR2 SVGAGI (reference sequence). The chain's CDR3 is CASSYPMSGRPTYEQYF. The CDR3 region has the DNA TGTGCCAGCAGTTACCCCATGAGCGGGCGACCGACCTACGAGCAGTACTTC.

This clonotype was recorded at least ten times. The rearrangement uses TRBV7-9 and TRBJ2-5; the D is unclear. There are 17 residues in the CDR3. Germline assignment: CDR1 SEHNR and CDR2 FQNEAQ (reference sequence). V lost 1 base and J 5 bases, leaving 20 bases between the germline ends. CDR3 protein: CASSLGYRTSDPETQYF. The CDR3 DNA sequence: TGTGCCAGCAGCTTAGGATATAGGACGTCGGATCCGGAGACCCAGTACTTC.

The chain uses TRBV19 and TRBJ2-3, with unresolved D. Germline-derived CDR1 and CDR2 are LNHDA and SQIVND (reference sequence). V was trimmed by 3 bases and J by 6 bases, leaving 10 bases between them. The CDR3 is 13 amino acids. The CDR3 DNA sequence: TGTGCCAGTAGTATGACGGTCTTGGATACGCAGTATTTT. It is translated as CASSMTVLDTQYF.

The chain couples TRBV5-1 to TRBJ1-4; 8 bases map to TRBD1. The CDR3 is 16 amino acids. V shed 4 bases and J 7 bases; nucleotides not matched to a gene: 12. Germline CDR1 reads SGHRS; CDR2 reads YFSETQ. CDR3 bases: TGCGCCAGCAGCGTGGAGGGACAGGCTTCAGTTGAAAAACTGTTTTTT. Protein product: CASSVEGQASVEKLFF.

The V gene is TRBV5-5, the J gene TRBJ2-7; D perhaps matches TRBD2 (5 bases). The germline CDR1 and CDR2 sequences are SGHKS and YYEKEE (reference sequence). CDR3 length: 14 residues. Trimming removed 4 bases from V and 2 bases from J, with 13 bases in between. As DNA, the CDR3 is TGTGCCAGCAGCACCCCGGACTTAGCCTACGAGCAGTACTTC. It specifies CASSTPDLAYEQYF.

This sequence joins TRBV9 and TRBJ1-2; 9 positions agree with TRBD1. Trimming at V came to 4 bases and at J to 8 bases, leaving 18 bases not matched to a gene. There are 17 residues in the CDR3. From germline, CDR1 is SGDLS and CDR2 YYNGEE. In DNA form, the CDR3 reads TGTGCCAGCAGCCCCGGGACAGGGTCGATTTACAAATGGGGCTACACCTTC. It codes for CASSPGTGSIYKWGYTF.

Many counts were recorded for this clonotype. The V and J genes are TRBV5-1 and TRBJ1-1, with a tentative D call TRBD1 (6 bases). V lost 5 bases to trimming and J lost 1 base, with 12 bases between them. Germline CDR1 and CDR2: SGHRS and YFSETQ. The CDR3 runs 14 residues. The CDR3 loop reads CASRLRGQNTEAFF. CDR3 coding DNA: TGCGCCAGCAGGTTGCGGGGACAGAACACTGAAGCTTTCTTT.

This clonotype was recorded at least ten times. This chain joins TRBV2 and TRBJ1-5, with D possibly matching TRBD1 (5 bases). This CDR3 spans 15 amino acids. Germline CDR1 reads SNHLY; CDR2 reads FYNNEI. Trimming removed 3 bases at V and 4 bases at J, with 13 bases between. The CDR3 loop reads CASSDDRGTNQPQHF. CDR3 nucleotides: TGTGCCAGCAGTGATGATAGGGGAACAAATCAGCCCCAGCATTTT.

The chain joins TRBV20-1 to TRBJ1-1, with D possibly TRBD1 on 6 matching bases. This CDR3 contains 14 residues. Trimming took 3 bases from V and 1 from J, leaving 12 bases between them. Germline V gene data show CDR1 as DFQATT and CDR2 as SNEGSKA (reference sequence). The CDR3 DNA reads as TGCAGTGCTAGGGGGGGGCGGAAGAACACTGAAGCTTTCTTT. It encodes CSARGGRKNTEAFF.

This clonotype was detected many times. This chain links TRBV29-1 with TRBJ2-7, with 9 bases that match TRBD1. CDR1 is SQVTM and CDR2 is ANQGSEA in the germline V gene. V was pared by 6 bases and J by 4 bases, with 4 bases of the junction left unmatched. CDR3 length: 12 amino acids. CDR3 in amino acids: CSVRDREYEQYF. CDR3 DNA sequence: TGCAGCGTCCGGGACAGGGAATACGAGCAGTACTTC.

This clonotype was seen more than once but under ten times. V usage is TRBV29-1 and J usage is TRBJ1-3, with 7 bases aligning to TRBD1. Germline V gene data show CDR1 as SQVTM and CDR2 as ANQGSEA. J lost 2 bases, V lost 3 bases, and 1 base had no gene match. CDR3 length equals 13 residues. This chain's CDR3 is CSVEQGAGNTIYF. In DNA form, the CDR3 reads TGCAGCGTTGAGCAGGGGGCTGGAAACACCATATATTTT.

This clonotype appeared a few times. The J gene is TRBJ2-2, the V gene TRBV9; 8 bases fit TRBD2. V shed 4 bases, J shed 0 bases, and the junction held 5 bases outside the gene matches. Germline V CDR1 and CDR2: SGDLS, YYNGEE. This CDR3 has 16 amino acids. The CDR3 nucleotides are TGTGCCAGCAGCCCCGGGGGGGGTCCGAACACCGGGGAGCTGTTTTTT. It codes for CASSPGGGPNTGELFF.

As regards this clonotype: A much larger clone sits a single nucleotide away, making a read error possible. V usage is TRBV2 and J usage is TRBJ2-7, with TRBD2 identical over 7 bases. This CDR3 contains 14 residues. V lost 11 bases to trimming and J lost 2 bases; unmatched junction nucleotides: 12. In germline, CDR1 is SNHLY, CDR2 FYNNEI. This chain's CDR3 is CAVTASGATYEQYF. For the CDR3, the DNA is TGTGCCGTCACGGCTAGCGGAGCCACCTACGAGCAGTACTTC.

The chain combines TRBV20-1 with TRBJ2-5, with unresolved D. With 0 bases removed from V and 5 bases from J, the gap between germline ends came to 13 bases. Germline assignment: CDR1 DFQATT and CDR2 SNEGSKA (reference sequence). The CDR3 runs 14 residues. The CDR3 spells CSARDRSEGETQYF. DNA for the CDR3: TGCAGTGCTAGAGATCGTTCCGAAGGGGAGACCCAGTACTTC.

This clonotype was seen repeatedly, ten times or more. The genes are TRBV7-2 and TRBJ1-2; D unresolved. Germline V CDR1 and CDR2: SGHTA, FQGNSA. The ends were cut back, 5 bases at V and 9 bases at J, with 22 bases in the middle. This CDR3 has 15 amino acids. The CDR3 nucleotides are TGTGCCAGCAGCCCCGGGCCGTCCAAGTCGGGTAGCTACACCTTC. Translated: CASSPGPSKSGSYTF.

The table lists this clonotype with many counts. The genes are TRBV9 and TRBJ2-7; TRBD2 might be the D (6 bases). This CDR3 has 17 amino acids. The germline V and J ends were trimmed by 2 bases and 5 bases, with 23 bases remaining between them. The germline V gene encodes CDR1 SGDLS and CDR2 YYNGEE. CDR3 region: CASSVPSRPREPHEQYF. Written as DNA, the CDR3 is TGTGCCAGCAGCGTTCCGTCTCGACCTCGGGAGCCCCACGAGCAGTACTTC. Full variable domain (rest looked up from reference TRBV9 and TRBJ2-7): DSGVTQTPKHLITATGQRVTLRCSPRSGDLSVYWYQQSLDQGLQFLIQYYNGEERAKGNILERFSAQQFPDLHSELNLSSLELGDSALYFCASSVPSRPREPHEQYFGPGTRLTVT.

This clonotype appeared many times. The chain recombines TRBV7-9 with TRBJ1-6; D ambiguous. Trimming left V 0 bases short and J 8 bases short, with 11 bases between. The CDR3 sequence is 15 residues long. Germline V lookup: CDR1 SEHNR, CDR2 FQNEAQ (reference sequence). The CDR3 protein is CASSLAGVGDSPLHF. The CDR3 DNA follows: TGTGCCAGCAGCTTAGCGGGCGTCGGGGATTCACCCCTCCACTTT.

This clonotype was recorded many times. V is TRBV19 and J is TRBJ1-1; no reliable D call. The CDR3 has 15 residues. Germline V gene sequence: CDR1 LNHDA, CDR2 SQIVND (reference sequence). The germline V and J ends were trimmed by 5 bases and 0 bases, with 13 bases remaining between them. In DNA form, the CDR3 reads TGTGCCAGTAGTTTGTCGCTAGTTTTGAACACTGAAGCTTTCTTT. Translation: CASSLSLVLNTEAFF.

This clonotype came up many times. This chain joins TRBV20-1 and TRBJ2-7; D is possibly TRBD2 (6 bases). Trimming removed 3 bases at V and 4 bases at J, with 13 bases between. There are 13 residues in the CDR3. Germline-derived CDR1 and CDR2 are DFQATT and SNEGSKA (reference sequence). The CDR3 loop is CSARGEAGYEQYF. DNA of the CDR3: TGCAGTGCTAGGGGGGAGGCGGGGTACGAGCAGTACTTC.

The chain employs TRBV25-1 and TRBJ1-1, with D perhaps matching TRBD1 (5 bases). V gave up 1 base and J gave up 4 bases, with 13 bases separating them. Germline CDR1 reads MGHDK; CDR2 reads SYGVNS. The CDR3 is made up of 15 amino acids. The DNA for the CDR3 is TGTGCCAGCAGTGAATTGGTGGGGCCCACCACTGAAGCTTTCTTT. Protein: CASSELVGPTTEAFF.

About this clonotype: Sequence at one end of the junction differs from germline and may be a read error. The J gene is TRBJ1-1, the V gene TRBV7-3; 7 nucleotides agree with TRBD1. This CDR3 region has 16 residues. Germline CDR1 SGHTA, CDR2 FQGTGA. The CDR3 region is CASSQGAGQLNTEAFF. DNA for the CDR3: TGCGCCAGCAGCCAAGGAGCGGGACAGTTGAACACTGAAGCTTTCTTT.

The chain has TRBV4-3 and TRBJ1-1; no clear D gene. The CDR3 totals 15 residues. The V gene lost 0 bases and the J gene lost 0 bases, with 8 bases spanning the gap. CDR1 and CDR2 from the germline V gene are LGHNA and YSLEER. CDR3 sequence: CASSQDAALNTEAFF. In DNA, the CDR3 is TGCGCCAGCAGCCAAGACGCAGCTTTGAACACTGAAGCTTTCTTT.